One and the same sample provided the 17 T cell receptor beta chains below, sequenced in a study of cytomegalovirus exposure and HLA in healthy donors. PCR used 60 Vbeta primers and 13 Jbeta primers. Sequencing used immunoSEQ multiplex PCR; TCRdb keeps in-frame clones, though not all of them. Of 150,000 to 200,000 clones listed, 60% to 80% are singletons. Sequenced: PBMCs. Source of these receptors: a male donor in good health and CMV-seronegative.

The rearrangement joins TRBV5-5 to TRBJ2-7; 14 bases align to TRBD2. Losses at the gene ends were 3 bases for V and 0 bases for J; bases not matched to a gene: 2. The V gene's germline CDR1 is SGHKS and CDR2 YYEKEE (reference sequence). CDR3 length: 16 amino acids. The CDR3 here is CASSSGTSGSSYEQYF. The CDR3 bases are TGTGCCAGCAGCTCTGGGACTAGCGGGAGCTCCTACGAGCAGTACTTC. Full variable domain (missing parts from reference TRBV5-5 and TRBJ2-7): DAGVTQSPTHLIKTRGQQVTLRCSPISGHKSVSWYQQVLGQGPQFIFQYYEKEERGRGNFPDRFSARQFPNYSSELNVNALLLGDSALYLCASSSGTSGSSYEQYFGPGTRLTVT.

The chain has TRBV27 and TRBJ2-3, with 8 positions matching TRBD1. The CDR3 covers 16 residues. V gave up 4 bases and J gave up 3 bases; unmatched junction bases: 9. In germline, CDR1 is MNHEY, CDR2 SMNVEV (reference sequence). CDR3 protein: CASSSSDRVWTDTQYF. In DNA form, the CDR3 reads TGTGCCAGCAGTTCCTCGGACAGGGTTTGGACAGATACGCAGTATTTT.

This chain joins TRBV19 and TRBJ2-5; tentatively, D is TRBD1 (5 bases). The CDR3 is 12 amino acids. CDR1 is LNHDA and CDR2 is SQIVND in the germline V gene (reference sequence). V dropped 5 bases and J dropped 5 bases, with 9 bases sitting between them. The CDR3 sequence: CASSLGRETQYF. The CDR3, as DNA: TGTGCCAGTAGTCTGGGGCGGGAGACCCAGTACTTC. Full variable domain (remainder filled in from reference TRBV19 and TRBJ2-5): DGGITQSPKYLFRKEGQNVTLSCEQNLNHDAMYWYRQDPGQGLRLIYYSQIVNDFQKGDIAEGYSVSREKKESFPLTVTSAQKNPTAFYLCASSLGRETQYFGPGTRLLVL.

The genes are TRBV28 and TRBJ1-3; maybe TRBD1 (6 bases). V was clipped by 3 bases and J by 4 bases, with 19 bases between them. There are 17 residues in the CDR3. From germline, CDR1 is MDHEN and CDR2 SYDVKM. The CDR3 loop reads CASSFGTLQTRGNTIYF. CDR3 DNA: TGTGCCAGCAGTTTCGGGACACTACAAACTCGAGGAAACACCATATATTTT.

The rearrangement links TRBV5-1 to TRBJ1-1; maybe TRBD1 (5 bases). Germline-derived CDR1 and CDR2 are SGHRS and YFSETQ. The CDR3 loop spans 15 amino acids. Trimming took off 4 bases at V and 0 bases at J, with 13 bases between the two ends. The CDR3: CASSLGGGMNTEAFF. The CDR3 DNA follows: TGCGCCAGCAGCCTGGGGGGGGGAATGAACACTGAAGCTTTCTTT.

In nucleotides, the CDR3 is TGCAGTGCTCCGACAGGAGGCTACACCTTC. Its translation: CSAPTGGYTF. The V gene is TRBV20-1, the J gene TRBJ1-2, with D maybe TRBD1 (6 bases). Trimming pared 5 bases from V and 8 bases from J, leaving 9 bases between. This CDR3 is built from 10 residues. Germline lookup yields CDR1 DFQATT and CDR2 SNEGSKA (reference sequence).

This chain uses TRBV4-3 with TRBJ2-2; the D is unclear. Looked up from germline, CDR1 is LGHNA and CDR2 is YSLEER. The CDR3 contains 16 residues. V shed 0 bases and J shed 2 bases, with 10 bases lying between them. This CDR3 is CASSQEHAQNTGELFF. The CDR3 coding sequence is TGCGCCAGCAGCCAAGAACACGCACAAAACACCGGGGAGCTGTTTTTT.

J is TRBJ2-7 and V is TRBV5-4; tentatively, D is TRBD1 (5 bases). V was shortened by 1 base and J by 4 bases, with 6 bases between the two germline ends. Germline V lookup: CDR1 SGHNT, CDR2 YYREEE (reference sequence). The CDR3 covers 12 residues. CDR3 sequence reads: CASSLPGYEQYF. The CDR3 DNA reads as TGTGCCAGCAGCTTGCCAGGGTACGAGCAGTACTTC.

The chain links TRBV27 to TRBJ2-5, with 9 bases identical to TRBD1. The CDR3 has 13 residues. V shed 6 bases, J shed 4 bases, and the junction held 3 bases outside the gene matches. Germline V gene data show CDR1 as MNHEY and CDR2 as SMNVEV (reference sequence). The CDR3 DNA is TGTGCCAGCAGCAACAGGGGGCGAGAGACCCAGTACTTC. Protein sequence: CASSNRGRETQYF.

The chain is built from TRBV5-8 and TRBJ1-5; a weak D match, TRBD1 (6 bases). Germline values: CDR1 SGHTS, CDR2 YDEGEE. Trimming pared 1 base from V and 0 bases from J, leaving 17 bases between. The CDR3 is made up of 18 amino acids. Here the CDR3 DNA reads TGTGCCAGCAGCTTGCGAGGACAGACGACTTATAGCAATCAGCCCCAGCATTTT. It encodes CASSLRGQTTYSNQPQHF.

This clone was detected once. This chain joins TRBV7-8 and TRBJ1-5, with unresolved D. Germline assignment: CDR1 SGHVS and CDR2 FQNEAQ. The V and J ends lost 1 base and 4 bases respectively, with 5 bases between them. The CDR3 loop spans 13 amino acids. CDR3 sequence reads: CASSLDSNQPQHF. The CDR3 nucleotides read TGTGCCAGCAGCTTAGACAGTAATCAGCCCCAGCATTTT.

The V gene is TRBV6-1, the J gene TRBJ1-3, with unresolved D. The V and J ends lost 4 bases and 0 bases respectively, with 10 bases between them. Germline V lookup: CDR1 MNHNS, CDR2 SASEGT. The CDR3 sequence is 15 residues long. In DNA, the CDR3 is TGTGCCAGCAGTGTGTCCCTTAACTCTGGAAACACCATATATTTT. Its protein product is CASSVSLNSGNTIYF.

The V and J genes are TRBV7-9 and TRBJ2-2; no reliable D call. Trimming stripped 2 bases from V and 3 bases from J, with 7 bases between. The CDR3 length is 14 residues. Germline V gives CDR1 SEHNR, CDR2 FQNEAQ (reference sequence). The DNA of the CDR3 is TGTGCCAGCAGCTTAATGGCAGACACCGGGGAGCTGTTTTTT. Translation: CASSLMADTGELFF.

This chain links TRBV6-5 with TRBJ1-6, with TRBD1 matching over 8 bases. This CDR3 has 15 residues. The germline V gene has CDR1 MNHEY and CDR2 SVGAGI. V lost 6 bases and J lost 7; bases outside the gene matches: 8. The CDR3 nucleotides read TGTGCCAGCAGAGGCTACGGGACAGGAAATTCACCCCTCCACTTT. It codes for CASRGYGTGNSPLHF.

The CDR3 DNA reads as TGTGCCATCAGTGAGCCGGCCGGACAGGGGGCGTCCGGGGCCAACGTCCTGACTTTC. Translating gives CAISEPAGQGASGANVLTF. The V and J genes are TRBV10-3 and TRBJ2-6; TRBD1 agrees at 11 bases. The junction had 10 bases not matched to a gene; V was cut back by 2 bases and J by 4 bases. The CDR3 is 19 amino acids. The V gene's germline CDR1 is ENHRY and CDR2 SYGVKD.

The chain employs TRBV5-6 and TRBJ1-3, with 7 bases lining up with TRBD1. CDR1 is SGHDT and CDR2 is YYEEEE in the germline V gene. Trimming at V came to 5 bases and at J to 7 bases, leaving 9 bases not matched to a gene. This CDR3 has 14 residues. DNA for the CDR3: TGTGCCAGCAGTCGACGAGGGGGCAGGAACACCATATATTTT. Amino acid sequence: CASSRRGGRNTIYF.

The chain recombines TRBV30 with TRBJ1-4; 8 bases match TRBD1. This CDR3 is 15 amino acids long. CDR1 GTSNPN and CDR2 SVGIG come from the germline V gene (reference sequence). V was clipped by 0 bases and J by 8 bases; unmatched bases: 8. CDR3 protein: CAWSVTTGVGEKLFF. CDR3 DNA sequence: TGTGCCTGGAGTGTGACGACAGGGGTAGGGGAAAAACTGTTTTTT.